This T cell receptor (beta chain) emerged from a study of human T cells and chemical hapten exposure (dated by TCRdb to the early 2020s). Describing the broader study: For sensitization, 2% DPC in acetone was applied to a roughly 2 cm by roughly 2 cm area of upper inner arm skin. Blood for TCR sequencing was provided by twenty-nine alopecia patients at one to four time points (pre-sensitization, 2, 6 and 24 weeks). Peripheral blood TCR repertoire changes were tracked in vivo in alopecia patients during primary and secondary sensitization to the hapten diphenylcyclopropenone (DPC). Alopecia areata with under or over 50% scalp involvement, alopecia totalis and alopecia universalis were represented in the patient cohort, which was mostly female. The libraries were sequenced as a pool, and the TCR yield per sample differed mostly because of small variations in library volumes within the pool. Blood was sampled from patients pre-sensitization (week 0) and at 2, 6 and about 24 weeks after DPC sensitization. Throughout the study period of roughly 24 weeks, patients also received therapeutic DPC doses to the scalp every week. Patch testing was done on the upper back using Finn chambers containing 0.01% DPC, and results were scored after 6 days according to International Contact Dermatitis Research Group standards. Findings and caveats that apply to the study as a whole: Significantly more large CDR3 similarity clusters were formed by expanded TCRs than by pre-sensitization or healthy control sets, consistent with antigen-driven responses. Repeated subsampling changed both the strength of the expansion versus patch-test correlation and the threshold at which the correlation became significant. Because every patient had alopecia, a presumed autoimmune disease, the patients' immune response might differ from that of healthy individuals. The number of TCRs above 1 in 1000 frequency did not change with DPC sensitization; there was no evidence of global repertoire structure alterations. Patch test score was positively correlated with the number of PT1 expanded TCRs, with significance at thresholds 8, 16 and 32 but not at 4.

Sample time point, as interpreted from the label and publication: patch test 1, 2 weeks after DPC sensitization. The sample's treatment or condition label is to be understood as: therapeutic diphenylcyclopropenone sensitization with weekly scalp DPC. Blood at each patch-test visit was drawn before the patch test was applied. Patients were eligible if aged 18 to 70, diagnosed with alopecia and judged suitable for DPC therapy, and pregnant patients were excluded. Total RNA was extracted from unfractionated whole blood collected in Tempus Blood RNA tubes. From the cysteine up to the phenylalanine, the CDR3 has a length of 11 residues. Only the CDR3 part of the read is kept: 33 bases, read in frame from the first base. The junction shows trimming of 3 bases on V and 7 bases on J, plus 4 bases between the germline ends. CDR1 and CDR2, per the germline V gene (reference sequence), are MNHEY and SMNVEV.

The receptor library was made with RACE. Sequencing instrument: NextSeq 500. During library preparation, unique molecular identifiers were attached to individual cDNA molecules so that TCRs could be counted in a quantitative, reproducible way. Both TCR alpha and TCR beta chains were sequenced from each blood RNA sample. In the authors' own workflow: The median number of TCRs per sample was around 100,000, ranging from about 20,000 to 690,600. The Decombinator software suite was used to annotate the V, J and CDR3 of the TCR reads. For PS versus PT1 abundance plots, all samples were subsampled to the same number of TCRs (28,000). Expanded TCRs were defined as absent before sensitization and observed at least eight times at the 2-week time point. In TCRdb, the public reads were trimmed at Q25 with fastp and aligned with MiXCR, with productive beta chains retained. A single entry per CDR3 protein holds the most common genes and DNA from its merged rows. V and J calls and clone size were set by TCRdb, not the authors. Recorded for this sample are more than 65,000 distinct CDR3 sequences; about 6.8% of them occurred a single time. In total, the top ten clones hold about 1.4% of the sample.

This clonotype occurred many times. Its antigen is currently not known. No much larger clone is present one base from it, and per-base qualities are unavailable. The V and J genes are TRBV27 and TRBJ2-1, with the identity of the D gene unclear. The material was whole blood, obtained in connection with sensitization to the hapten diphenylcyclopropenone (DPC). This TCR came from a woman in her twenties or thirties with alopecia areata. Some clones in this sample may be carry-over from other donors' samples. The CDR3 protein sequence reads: CASSFRNEQFF. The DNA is TGTGCCAGCAGTTTTAGAAATGAGCAGTTCTTC.